Below, 25 T cell receptor beta chains from the same sample are listed, as sequenced in a study of T cells in Graves' hyperthyroidism and ophthalmopathy. The investigators amplified TCR beta CDR3 regions from RNA transcripts. The HTBI primer set was used in a first-round RT-PCR of the TCR CDR3. TCRdb itself ran the multiplex PCR reads through MiXCR, one entry per CDR3 protein. This table has approximately 300,000 distinct CDR3 sequences, 15% to 20% appearing once. Sequenced input: blood. These receptors came from a woman aged 60-70 years with Graves' ophthalmopathy.

This clonotype was seen only a few times. The chain is built from TRBV20-1 and TRBJ2-3, with 10 bases lining up with TRBD1. This CDR3 spans 14 amino acids. Per germline, CDR1 DFQATT and CDR2 SNEGSKA (reference sequence). Trimming at V came to 3 bases and at J to 3 bases, leaving 3 bases not matched to a gene. The CDR3 here is CSASRDRGTDTQYF. The CDR3 DNA sequence: TGCAGTGCTAGCCGGGACAGGGGTACAGATACGCAGTATTTT.

The V call is TRBV27, the J call TRBJ2-7; no clear D gene. The V end lost 2 bases, the J end lost 2 bases, and 16 bases lay between the germline ends. The length of the CDR3 is 16 residues. The germline V gene encodes CDR1 MNHEY and CDR2 SMNVEV (reference sequence). CDR3 residues: CASSLEFGVNPYEQYF. The CDR3 DNA reads TGTGCCAGCAGTTTAGAGTTTGGGGTCAACCCCTACGAGCAGTACTTC.

This clonotype was detected once. An end of the junction does not agree with germline; a read error may underlie this. The genes are TRBV9 and TRBJ2-3; 8 positions match TRBD2. Germline CDR1 reads SGDLS; CDR2 reads YYNGEE. The CDR3 sequence is 14 residues long. The CDR3 reads CASSTRTSTDTQYF. CDR3 sequence (DNA): TGTGCCAGCAGCACCCGGACTAGCACAGATACGCAGTACTTT. Looking up the rest from reference TRBV9 and TRBJ2-3 gives the full variable domain: DSGVTQTPKHLITATGQRVTLRCSPRSGDLSVYWYQQSLDQGLQFLIQYYNGEERAKGNILERFSAQQFPDLHSELNLSSLELGDSALYFCASSTRTSTDTQYFGPGTRLTVL.

This clonotype was observed at least ten times. The V call is TRBV18, the J call TRBJ2-2; no clear D gene. This CDR3 comprises 13 residues. V was shortened by 1 base and J by 5 bases, with 5 bases between the two germline ends. Germline CDR1 and CDR2: KGHSH and LQKENI. CDR3 protein: CASSPRYTGELFF. CDR3 sequence (DNA): TGTGCCAGCTCACCACGTTATACCGGGGAGCTGTTTTTT.

The table lists this clonotype with many counts. The chain links TRBV2 to TRBJ2-3; either TRBD1 or TRBD2 may fit D (5 bases each). CDR3 length equals 10 residues. From germline, CDR1 is SNHLY and CDR2 FYNNEI. The V and J ends lost 10 bases and 5 bases respectively, with 7 bases between them. The CDR3 spells CAMGEDTQYF. CDR3 sequence (DNA): TGTGCCATGGGGGAAGATACGCAGTATTTT.

This clonotype was detected ten times or more. The rearrangement uses TRBV7-2 and TRBJ2-7; 9 bases agree with TRBD2. Germline assignment: CDR1 SGHTA and CDR2 FQGNSA. This CDR3 region has 14 residues. V lost 4 bases and J lost 0; bases outside the gene matches: 1. The CDR3 is CASSSSGTSYEQYF. In nucleotides, the CDR3 is TGTGCCAGCAGCTCTAGCGGGACCTCCTACGAGCAGTACTTC.

In its sample, this clonotype was seen a few times. The rearrangement uses TRBV5-4 and TRBJ2-6, with D uncertain. The CDR3 totals 13 residues. Germline-derived CDR1 and CDR2 are SGHNT and YYREEE (reference sequence). V lost 5 bases, J lost 4 bases, and 7 bases lay in between. This CDR3 is CASRTEGANVLTF. The CDR3 DNA is TGTGCCAGCAGAACCGAGGGGGCCAACGTCCTGACTTTC.

This clonotype came up many times. This chain connects TRBV3-1 to TRBJ1-2; D ambiguous. CDR3 length equals 12 residues. From germline, CDR1 is LGHDT and CDR2 YNNKEL (reference sequence). With 3 bases removed from V and 4 bases from J, the gap between germline ends came to 6 bases. The chain's CDR3 is CASSQVFYGYTF. The CDR3 DNA sequence: TGTGCCAGCAGCCAGGTGTTCTATGGCTACACCTTC. Supplemented by reference TRBV3-1 and TRBJ1-2, the full variable domain reads DTAVSQTPKYLVTQMGNDKSIKCEQNLGHDTMYWYKQDSKKFLKIMFSYNNKELIINETVPNRFSPKSPDKAHLNLHINSLELGDSAVYFCASSQVFYGYTFGSGTRLTVV.

This clonotype showed up many times. V and J are TRBV12-3 or TRBV12-4 and TRBJ2-1; D possibly corresponds to TRBD2 (5 bases). The CDR3 totals 12 residues. The V gene lost 6 bases and the J gene lost 10 bases, with 13 bases spanning the gap. CDR3 in DNA: TGTGCCAGCAGCTCGGTCGGGGAGGAGCAGTTCTTC. Encoded protein: CASSSVGEEQFF.

The chain links TRBV6-1 to TRBJ1-1, with D possibly matching TRBD1 (5 bases). CDR3 length equals 13 residues. The V gene's germline CDR1 is MNHNS and CDR2 SASEGT. Written as DNA, the CDR3 is TGTGCTGAGAAAGGGGTCTCGGGCACTGAAGCTTTCTTT. It is translated as CAEKGVSGTEAFF.

This clonotype was detected only a few times. The chain couples TRBV5-1 to TRBJ2-6; 8 bases match TRBD1. This CDR3 has 19 residues. The trim removed 4 bases at V and 1 base at J, leaving 13 bases unmatched. CDR1 SGHRS and CDR2 YFSETQ come from the germline V gene. CDR3 nucleotides: TGCGCCAGCAGCGACGGATGGACAGGGTGGCGTTCTGGGGCCAACGTCCTGACTTTC. Residues: CASSDGWTGWRSGANVLTF.

This clonotype was counted between two and nine times. This chain joins TRBV7-9 and TRBJ1-4, with D tentatively TRBD1 (6 bases). The CDR3 length is 16 residues. CDR1 and CDR2 from the germline V gene are SEHNR and FQNEAQ (reference sequence). V lost 6 bases, J lost 0 bases, and 14 bases lay in between. The chain's CDR3 is CASRLARGATNEKLFF. In nucleotides, the CDR3 is TGTGCCAGCAGATTGGCCAGGGGAGCAACTAATGAAAAACTGTTTTTT.

This clonotype was seen ten or more times. The chain employs TRBV11-2 and TRBJ2-4; D possibly uses TRBD1 or TRBD2 (6 bases each). Trimming removed 5 bases from V and 8 bases from J, with 16 bases in between. The CDR3 consists of 14 residues. Germline V gene data show CDR1 as SGHAT and CDR2 as FQNNGV. DNA for the CDR3: TGTGCCAGCAGCGGGGGTACCGGGGGCCACATTCAGTACTTC. Its protein product is CASSGGTGGHIQYF.

The V call is TRBV12-3 or TRBV12-4, the J call TRBJ2-1; 14 positions agree with TRBD2. CDR3 length equals 16 residues. With V trimmed by 5 bases and J by 7 bases, 7 bases remained unmatched. CDR3 loop: CASSPPRLAGGNEQFF. CDR3 DNA sequence: TGTGCCAGCAGTCCCCCGAGACTAGCGGGGGGGAATGAGCAGTTCTTC.

This clonotype was detected ten times or more. V and J are TRBV11-1 and TRBJ2-1; 7 bases agree with TRBD2. This CDR3 contains 16 residues. CDR1 and CDR2 (germline): SGHAT, FQDESV (reference sequence). Trimming cost V 1 base and J 2 bases; bases outside gene matches: 5. Written as DNA, the CDR3 is TGTGCCAGCAGCTTAGGGGGGGAGGGCGCCTACAATGAGCAGTTCTTC. The encoded protein is CASSLGGEGAYNEQFF.

This clonotype was observed at least ten times. The chain combines TRBV12-3 or TRBV12-4 with TRBJ1-1; D gene uncertain. The V end lost 3 bases, the J end lost 3 bases, and 11 bases lay between the germline ends. CDR3 size: 14 residues. The CDR3 coding sequence is TGTGCCAGCAGTTTTTGGAGTCTGGACACTGAAGCTTTCTTT. Translated, it gives CASSFWSLDTEAFF.

This clonotype was found many times. The chain joins TRBV5-1 to TRBJ1-2, with 7 nucleotides matching TRBD1. Germline-derived CDR1 and CDR2 are SGHRS and YFSETQ. V lost 4 bases and J lost 0; bases outside the gene matches: 9. The CDR3 length is 16 residues. The CDR3 DNA sequence: TGCGCCAGCAGCCCAGGGGGACACCGAGCTAACTATGGCTACACCTTC. Amino acid sequence: CASSPGGHRANYGYTF.

This clonotype has a count of ten or more. The CDR3 reads CASSRFTGAPHANTEAFF. CDR3 sequence (DNA): TGTGCCAGCAGCAGATTTACGGGAGCCCCCCACGCGAACACTGAAGCTTTCTTT. The chain couples TRBV13 to TRBJ1-1; D call uncertain. Per the germline V gene, CDR1 is PRHDT and CDR2 is FYEKMQ (reference sequence). This CDR3 has 18 amino acids. The V and J ends lost 5 bases and 1 base respectively, with 23 bases between them.

This clonotype was detected only a few times. This clone may be a read error of a much larger clone one base away. V and J are TRBV28 and TRBJ2-3, with 7 bases fitting TRBD1. CDR3 length equals 15 residues. Germline-derived CDR1 and CDR2 are MDHEN and SYDVKM. CDR3 nucleotide sequence: TGTGCCAGCGGTTTACGAGCAGGGGGAGCAGATACGCAGTATTTT. Translating gives CASGLRAGGADTQYF.

This clonotype came up many times. V and J are TRBV28 and TRBJ1-4; 7 bases agree with TRBD1. In germline, CDR1 is MDHEN, CDR2 SYDVKM. V dropped 7 bases and J dropped 4; count of bases not matched to a gene: 6. The CDR3 sequence is 14 residues long. The CDR3 protein is CASTSGQINEKLFF. CDR3 nucleotides: TGTGCCAGCACCTCGGGACAGATTAATGAAAAACTGTTTTTT.

The rearrangement uses TRBV6-1 and TRBJ1-5; TRBD1 is a possible D gene (6 bases). Trimming cost V 6 bases and J 2 bases, with 11 bases left between them. Germline values: CDR1 MNHNS, CDR2 SASEGT. The CDR3 consists of 14 residues. For the CDR3, the DNA is TGTGCCAGCAGCCGGACAGTGGGCAATCAGCCCCAGCATTTT. Its protein is CASSRTVGNQPQHF.

At least ten counts were recorded for this clonotype. The chain's CDR3 is CASSYTPDEEQYF. In nucleotides, the CDR3 is TGTGCCAGCAGTTACACCCCAGACGAGGAGCAGTACTTC. The J gene is TRBJ2-7, the V gene TRBV6-5; D unresolved. Trimming left V 2 bases short and J 7 bases short, with 12 bases between. CDR1 and CDR2 (germline): MNHEY, SVGAGI. The length of the CDR3 is 13 residues.

In the case of this clonotype: Just one base apart from a much larger clone, this may be a read error. The chain joins TRBV18 to TRBJ2-7; 12 bases match TRBD1. This CDR3 comprises 16 residues. Per germline, CDR1 KGHSH and CDR2 LQKENI. The CDR3 bases are TGTGCCGGCTCACCCACAATGGGACAGGGGGCATACGAGCAGTACTTC. Encoded protein: CAGSPTMGQGAYEQYF.

This sequence joins TRBV5-1 and TRBJ2-5; 7 bases align to TRBD1. CDR3 length: 12 residues. Germline values: CDR1 SGHRS, CDR2 YFSETQ. V shed 7 bases and J 2 bases; nucleotides not matched to a gene: 2. DNA of the CDR3: TGCGCCAGCGGGACAGCACAAGAGACCCAGTACTTC. Its protein product is CASGTAQETQYF.

This clonotype was observed many times. The chain couples TRBV20-1 to TRBJ2-3; 8 bases map to TRBD2. Germline CDR1 and CDR2: DFQATT and SNEGSKA (reference sequence). The CDR3 has 14 amino acids. V was clipped by 4 bases and J by 3 bases; unmatched bases: 6. The chain's CDR3 is CSANERESTDTQYF. The CDR3, as DNA: TGCAGTGCTAATGAGCGGGAGAGTACAGATACGCAGTATTTT.